The subject of this entry is one T cell receptor beta chain. This sample is part of a study of blood T cell repertoires in COVID-19. Grouping used clinical history reported by participants in a survey and questionnaire. Assay: immunoSEQ multiplex PCR; the TCRdb copy retains only in-frame clones and omits some. The sample records about 260,000 clones, 86% being singletons. This CDR3 region has 13 residues. Germline assignment: CDR1 SGHTA and CDR2 FQGNSA. The V gene lost 4 bases and the J gene lost 4 bases, with 10 bases spanning the gap. Sequencing input: PBMCs or T cells enriched from blood (not recorded which). The chain couples TRBV7-2 to TRBJ1-2; TRBD1 is a possible D gene (5 bases). The source of this sequence is a woman between 50 and 59 years old who had recovered from COVID-19. This CDR3 is CASSSGGTYGYTF. Here the CDR3 DNA reads TGTGCCAGCAGCTCCGGGGGGACCTATGGCTACACCTTC.